These 2 T cell receptor beta chains share one sample of origin, sequenced in a study of blood T cell repertoires in COVID-19. The protocol was immunoSEQ multiplex PCR, while the TCRdb copy is restricted to in-frame clones and leaves out a portion. The sample holds 110,000 to 150,000 clones, around nine tenths seen once. Sequenced material: peripheral blood. These TCRs come from a human donor in a cohort sampled during active COVID-19.

This clone showed up just once. V and J are TRBV30 and TRBJ2-7; TRBD1 matches 7 bases. Trimming removed 3 bases from V and 2 bases from J; junction bases left unmatched: 4. The CDR3 is 13 residues long. CDR1 and CDR2 (germline): GTSNPN, SVGIG (reference sequence). The DNA of the CDR3 is TGTGCCTGGAGCCGACAGGGTCCCTACGAGCAGTACTTC. Translating it yields CAWSRQGPYEQYF.

Only one count was recorded for this clone. V gene TRBV27 combines with J gene TRBJ2-7; the D gene is possibly TRBD1 (6 bases). CDR1 is MNHEY, CDR2 SMNVEV, per germline (reference sequence). The CDR3 runs 15 residues. Trimming stripped 7 bases from V and 7 bases from J, with 23 bases between. The CDR3 reads CASKPLTFPDREQYF. The CDR3 coding sequence is TGTGCCAGCAAGCCCTTAACCTTCCCCGACAGGGAGCAGTACTTC.